The clone carrying this TCR beta chain has a handful of counts. Its antigen is currently unknown. The entry originates in a study of T-cell reconstitution after alpha-beta-depleted transplantation in children. Study-wide results and caveats: Counts and diversity of T cells one year after transplant came mostly from newly produced T cells. About two months after transplant, alpha-beta T cells reportedly came from several hundred expanded graft clones.

This CDR3 is built from 14 residues. The V and J ends lost 8 bases and 0 bases respectively, with 14 bases between them. The germline V gene has CDR1 MDHEN and CDR2 SYDVKM. Unique molecular identifiers were used to barcode this TCRbeta library. TCRdb itself ran the PCR reads through MiXCR, one entry per CDR3 protein. Of fewer than 700,000 distinct CDR3 sequences listed, roughly 13% are singletons. The TCR comes from a male patient under 18 who had a stem cell transplant for acute myeloid leukemia, so the T cells may come from the graft donor. The sample in question was PBMCs, mostly from graft donor cells, obtained 360 days after TCRalphabeta/CD19-depleted stem cell transplant. The chain links TRBV28 to TRBJ2-7; D remains unclear. CDR3 residues: CASQGSATSYEQYF. For the CDR3, the DNA is TGTGCCAGCCAAGGGTCGGCAACCTCCTACGAGCAGTACTTC.